These 17 T cell receptor beta chains originate from one sample sequenced in a study of T cell changes during pregnancy in multiple sclerosis. Data came from immunoSEQ multiplex PCR; TCRdb stores just in-frame clones and leaves some out. In the table there are 100,000 or so clones, 80% to 95% of which are singletons. Source: peripheral blood, taken after pregnancy. These receptors were collected from a female donor with multiple sclerosis, enrolled in a pregnancy study.

The CDR3 DNA sequence: TGTGCCAGCAGCCCTACGACTACTAACACCGGGGAGCTGTTTTTT. It encodes CASSPTTTNTGELFF. The chain uses TRBV7-9 and TRBJ2-2, with D possibly TRBD2 on 5 matching bases. The CDR3 loop spans 15 amino acids. V was cut by 5 bases and J by 2 bases, with 12 bases left in between. Germline V gives CDR1 SEHNR, CDR2 FQNEAQ (reference sequence).

This chain links TRBV5-6 with TRBJ1-4, with 7 positions matching TRBD1. The CDR3 length is 15 residues. The junction had 6 bases not matched to a gene; V was cut back by 4 bases and J by 3 bases. Germline lookup yields CDR1 SGHDT and CDR2 YYEEEE. The CDR3 sequence: CASSPRGTANEKLFF. CDR3 bases: TGTGCCAGCAGCCCGAGAGGGACAGCTAATGAAAAACTGTTTTTT. The complete variable domain, with remaining parts taken from reference TRBV5-6 and TRBJ1-4, reads DAGVTQSPTHLIKTRGQQVTLRCSPKSGHDTVSWYQQALGQGPQFIFQYYEEEERQRGNFPDRFSGHQFPNYSSELNVNALLLGDSALYLCASSPRGTANEKLFFGSGTQLSVL.

The chain is built from TRBV6-4 and TRBJ2-3; a weak D match, TRBD1 (6 bases). This CDR3 contains 14 residues. V was clipped by 3 bases and J by 2 bases, with 9 bases between them. The germline V gene has CDR1 MRHNA and CDR2 SNTAGT. CDR3 protein: CASSDGGHTDTQYF. Written as DNA, the CDR3 is TGTGCCAGCAGTGATGGGGGACACACAGATACGCAGTATTTT.

The genes are TRBV18 and TRBJ1-1, with D perhaps matching TRBD1 (6 bases). The V and J ends lost 2 bases and 5 bases respectively, with 15 bases between them. CDR1 KGHSH and CDR2 LQKENI come from the germline V gene. The CDR3 has 15 residues. The CDR3 nucleotides are TGTGCCAGCTCACCAAGTCAGGGGCTCGAAACTGAAGCTTTCTTT. It codes for CASSPSQGLETEAFF.

CDR3 bases: TGTGCCAGCACTGGAGCAGACCAAGAGACCCAGTACTTC. Translated, it gives CASTGADQETQYF. This sequence joins TRBV6-6 and TRBJ2-5; no clear D gene. This CDR3 is built from 13 residues. Germline lookup yields CDR1 MNHNY and CDR2 SVGAGI (reference sequence). The germline V and J ends were trimmed by 7 bases and 0 bases, with 9 bases remaining between them.

The rearrangement links TRBV11-2 to TRBJ2-1, with unresolved D. The length of the CDR3 is 12 residues. Trimming took 5 bases from V and 8 from J, leaving 10 bases between them. Germline lookup yields CDR1 SGHAT and CDR2 FQNNGV. The CDR3 DNA sequence: TGTGCCAGCAGCCCCGGGTTTGATGAGCAGTTCTTC. Its translation is CASSPGFDEQFF.

The rearrangement uses TRBV6-1 and TRBJ2-4; possibly TRBD1 for D (6 bases). CDR1 and CDR2 (germline): MNHNS, SASEGT. The V end was cut by 5 bases, the J end by 4 bases, with 9 bases between. This CDR3 spans 13 amino acids. CDR3 in DNA: TGTGCCAGCAGTCCTACAGGGAAAAACATTCAGTACTTC. Protein sequence: CASSPTGKNIQYF.

V is TRBV12-1 and J is TRBJ1-3. TRBV12-1 constitutes a pseudogene. The CDR3 has 15 residues. As DNA, the CDR3 is TGTGCCAGCACACCCCAAGAGCGCTCTGGAAACACCATATATTTT. Translation gives CASTPQERSGNTIYF.

This chain links TRBV5-6 with TRBJ2-7; maybe TRBD2 (5 bases). Germline CDR1 reads SGHDT; CDR2 reads YYEEEE. V was cut by 4 bases and J by 1 base, with 12 bases left in between. CDR3 length: 14 residues. The CDR3 DNA sequence: TGTGCCAGCAGCACATGGCCGGGGTCCTACGAGCAGTACTTC. Protein sequence: CASSTWPGSYEQYF.

This clone has only one observation. The chain joins TRBV15 to TRBJ1-6, with 8 bases that match TRBD1. CDR3 length equals 15 residues. Trimming at V came to 1 base and at J to 8 bases, leaving 4 bases not matched to a gene. The germline gives CDR1 LNHNV, CDR2 YYDKDF (reference sequence). CDR3 nucleotide sequence: TGTGCCACCAGCAGAGCCGGGACAGGAGATTCACCCCTCCACTTT. Translating it yields CATSRAGTGDSPLHF.

J is TRBJ1-2 and V is TRBV12-5; possible D gene TRBD1, 5 bases. The V gene lost 3 bases and the J gene lost 4 bases, with 24 bases spanning the gap. Germline V CDR1 and CDR2: LGHNT, FRNRAP. The CDR3 extends over 18 amino acids. CDR3 sequence: CASGFRSGLAQGGYGYTF. The CDR3 DNA follows: TGTGCTAGTGGTTTCAGAAGTGGGTTGGCGCAGGGCGGCTATGGCTACACCTTC.

The chain links TRBV29-1 to TRBJ2-7, with 8 bases aligning to TRBD1. The CDR3 sequence is 14 residues long. Germline V gene lookup returns CDR1 SQVTM and CDR2 ANQGSEA. The V segment lost 4 bases and the J segment 5 bases; nucleotides outside the gene matches: 10. The DNA for the CDR3 is TGCAGCGTTGTTTATAGGACAGGGTCGGACGAGCAGTACTTC. It codes for CSVVYRTGSDEQYF.

V and J are TRBV7-9 and TRBJ2-7; D is possibly TRBD1 (6 bases). Trimming took off 4 bases at V and 0 bases at J, with 16 bases between the two ends. In germline, CDR1 is SEHNR, CDR2 FQNEAQ (reference sequence). The length of the CDR3 is 16 residues. In nucleotides, the CDR3 is TGTGCCAGCAGCTCCCCTGAGGGGGTGGGCTCCTACGAGCAGTACTTC. Amino acid sequence: CASSSPEGVGSYEQYF. The full variable domain, its missing parts supplied by reference TRBV7-9 and TRBJ2-7, is DTGVSQNPRHKITKRGQNVTFRCDPISEHNRLYWYRQTLGQGPEFLTYFQNEAQLEKSRLLSDRFSAERPKGSFSTLEIQRTEQGDSAMYLCASSSPEGVGSYEQYFGPGTRLTVT.

The rearrangement joins TRBV6-1 to TRBJ2-7; possibly TRBD1 for D (6 bases). Germline V gives CDR1 MNHNS, CDR2 SASEGT. The CDR3 has 14 amino acids. V lost 7 bases and J 6 bases, leaving 19 bases between the germline ends. CDR3: CASTRAGENSEQYF. The CDR3 nucleotides read TGTGCCAGCACCCGAGCAGGGGAAAATTCCGAGCAGTACTTC.

The V gene is TRBV9, the J gene TRBJ2-3; no definite D call. This CDR3 contains 15 residues. With 0 bases removed from V and 2 bases from J, the gap between germline ends came to 10 bases. Germline V gene lookup returns CDR1 SGDLS and CDR2 YYNGEE. The DNA of the CDR3 is TGTGCCAGCAGCGTAGCCCAACTCCCCACAGATACGCAGTATTTT. Protein sequence: CASSVAQLPTDTQYF.

This chain links TRBV7-6 with TRBJ1-3; no clear D. This CDR3 is 15 amino acids long. Germline CDR1 and CDR2: SGHVS and FNYEAQ. V lost 3 bases, J lost 0 bases, and 9 bases lay in between. CDR3 sequence reads: CASSFGDISGNTIYF. CDR3 in DNA: TGTGCCAGCAGCTTCGGTGATATCTCTGGAAACACCATATATTTT.

The chain recombines TRBV5-1 with TRBJ1-1; D is uncertain. The CDR3 loop spans 14 amino acids. CDR1 and CDR2 from the germline V gene are SGHRS and YFSETQ. The V gene lost 6 bases and the J gene lost 0 bases, with 12 bases spanning the gap. The CDR3 sequence: CASTVGSMNTEAFF. The CDR3 DNA reads as TGCGCCAGCACCGTGGGCAGCATGAACACTGAAGCTTTCTTT.